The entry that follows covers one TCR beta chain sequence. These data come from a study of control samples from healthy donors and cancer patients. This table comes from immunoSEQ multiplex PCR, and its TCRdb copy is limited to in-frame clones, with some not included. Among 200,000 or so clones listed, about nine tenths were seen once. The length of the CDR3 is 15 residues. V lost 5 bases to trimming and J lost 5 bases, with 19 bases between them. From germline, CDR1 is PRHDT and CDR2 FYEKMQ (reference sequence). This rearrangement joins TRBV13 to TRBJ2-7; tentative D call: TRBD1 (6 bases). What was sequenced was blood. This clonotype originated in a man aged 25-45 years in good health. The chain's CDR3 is CASSRPGAGWDEQYF. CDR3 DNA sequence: TGTGCCAGCAGCCGTCCAGGGGCAGGATGGGACGAGCAGTACTTC.